Below, one TCR beta chain is given with its context. Antigen: not known. These data originate in a study of beta chain features in type 1 diabetes. Purities in excess of 95% were seen in all sorted populations. The CDR3 contains 19 residues. V was trimmed by 0 bases and J by 0 bases, leaving 15 bases between them. Germline V lookup: CDR1 LGHNA, CDR2 YSLEER. Investigators reverse transcribed all isolated RNA, so they sequenced expressed TCRB transcripts. The assay was immunoSEQ multiplex PCR, and TCRdb's table has in-frame clones only and misses some. The data show under 800,000 clones, around 16% seen once. Findings and caveats of the study: Patients showed naive, central memory and Treg TCRB repertoires that appeared more similar than those of healthy donors.

This TCR came from a man aged 18 to 29 in good health. The sequenced sample consisted of naive CD4+ T cells from blood. The V call is TRBV4-3, the J call TRBJ2-6; D gene unclear. CDR3 residues: CASSQDGKWGSSGANVLTF. The CDR3 DNA follows: TGCGCCAGCAGCCAAGATGGGAAGTGGGGAAGCTCTGGGGCCAACGTCCTGACTTTC.